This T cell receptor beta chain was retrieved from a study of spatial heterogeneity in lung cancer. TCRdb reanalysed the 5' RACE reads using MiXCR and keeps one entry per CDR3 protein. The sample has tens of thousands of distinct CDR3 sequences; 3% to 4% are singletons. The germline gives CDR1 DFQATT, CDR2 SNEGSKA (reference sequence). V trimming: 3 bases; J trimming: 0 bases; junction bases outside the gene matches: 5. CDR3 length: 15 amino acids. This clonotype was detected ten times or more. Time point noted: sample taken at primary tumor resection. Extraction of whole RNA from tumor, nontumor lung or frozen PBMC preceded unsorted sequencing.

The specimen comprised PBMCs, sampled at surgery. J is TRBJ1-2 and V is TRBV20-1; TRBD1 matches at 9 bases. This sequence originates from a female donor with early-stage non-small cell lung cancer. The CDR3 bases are TGCAGTGCTAGGACAGGGGGTCTGGCTAACTATGGCTACACCTTC. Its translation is CSARTGGLANYGYTF.